Below are 8 T cell receptor beta chains sequenced from a single sample in a study of cytomegalovirus exposure and HLA in healthy donors. The PCR made use of 60 Vbeta and 13 Jbeta primers. Generated by immunoSEQ multiplex PCR, the TCRdb table keeps only in-frame clones and is missing some. The data contain over 150,000 clones, around three quarters of them seen just once; the ten biggest clones take up approximately 3.7%. The sample consisted of PBMCs. These receptors came from a man aged 25-45 years in good health and CMV-seropositive.

V is TRBV19 and J is TRBJ1-1; D call uncertain. Per germline, CDR1 LNHDA and CDR2 SQIVND (reference sequence). The CDR3 extends over 13 amino acids. Trimming cost V 2 bases and J 7 bases, with 11 bases left between them. In DNA form, the CDR3 reads TGTGCCAGTAGTATATCCTGGGGAGGTGAAGCTTTCTTT. Amino acid sequence: CASSISWGGEAFF.

The V call is TRBV10-3, the J call TRBJ2-3; D might be TRBD1 (5 bases). Germline V lookup: CDR1 ENHRY, CDR2 SYGVKD. The CDR3 length is 14 residues. V gave up 0 bases and J gave up 6 bases, with 10 bases separating them. The CDR3 DNA is TGTGCCATCAGTGAGTCGACAGCACGCGATACGCAGTATTTT. Residues: CAISESTARDTQYF.

CDR3 loop: CASSFTAGGDEKLFF. CDR3 nucleotide sequence: TGTGCCAGCAGCTTCACGGCAGGGGGCGATGAAAAACTGTTTTTT. The chain recombines TRBV5-4 with TRBJ1-4; 8 positions match TRBD1. This CDR3 is 15 amino acids long. CDR1 SGHNT and CDR2 YYREEE come from the germline V gene (reference sequence). With 2 bases clipped from V and 6 bases from J, the junction kept 6 bases outside the gene matches.

This clone was recorded once. CDR3 loop: CASSSQEADIQYF. The CDR3, as DNA: TGTGCCAGCAGCTCCCAGGAGGCCGACATTCAGTACTTC. The chain has TRBV7-6 and TRBJ2-4, with D possibly TRBD2 on 5 matching bases. This CDR3 comprises 13 residues. The V gene's germline CDR1 is SGHVS and CDR2 FNYEAQ. The germline V and J ends were trimmed by 4 bases and 8 bases, with 12 bases remaining between them.

The V and J genes are TRBV4-1 and TRBJ2-1; D may be TRBD1 (6 bases). V was shortened by 4 bases and J by 6 bases, with 16 bases between the two germline ends. The CDR3 runs to 15 residues. Germline CDR1 and CDR2: MGHRA and YSYEKL. This CDR3 is CASSPSNTGSNEQFF. In nucleotides, the CDR3 is TGCGCCAGCAGCCCAAGTAACACAGGGTCCAATGAGCAGTTCTTC.

This chain connects TRBV7-8 to TRBJ2-5; 7 positions agree with TRBD1. V was pared by 5 bases and J by 5 bases, with 11 bases of the junction left unmatched. The CDR3 extends over 15 amino acids. Germline V gene lookup returns CDR1 SGHVS and CDR2 FQNEAQ. DNA of the CDR3: TGTGCCAGCAGCCCCGACAGGGTGACATGGGAGACCCAGTACTTC. It yields the protein CASSPDRVTWETQYF.

The sample holds a few counts of this clone. The chain couples TRBV30 to TRBJ1-2; D not certain. The germline V gene has CDR1 GTSNPN and CDR2 SVGIG (reference sequence). V was pared by 0 bases and J by 5 bases, with 10 bases between. The CDR3 runs 13 residues. The CDR3 coding sequence is TGTGCCTGGAGTGTAGGCAGACTATATGGCTACACCTTC. It translates to CAWSVGRLYGYTF.

This chain connects TRBV10-2 to TRBJ1-1, with no clear D. Trimming stripped 11 bases from V and 1 base from J, with 14 bases between. The CDR3 covers 13 residues. The V gene's germline CDR1 is WSHSY and CDR2 SAAADI. The CDR3 loop reads CAGRFEANTEAFF. In DNA, the CDR3 is TGCGCCGGTCGGTTCGAGGCGAACACTGAAGCTTTCTTT.